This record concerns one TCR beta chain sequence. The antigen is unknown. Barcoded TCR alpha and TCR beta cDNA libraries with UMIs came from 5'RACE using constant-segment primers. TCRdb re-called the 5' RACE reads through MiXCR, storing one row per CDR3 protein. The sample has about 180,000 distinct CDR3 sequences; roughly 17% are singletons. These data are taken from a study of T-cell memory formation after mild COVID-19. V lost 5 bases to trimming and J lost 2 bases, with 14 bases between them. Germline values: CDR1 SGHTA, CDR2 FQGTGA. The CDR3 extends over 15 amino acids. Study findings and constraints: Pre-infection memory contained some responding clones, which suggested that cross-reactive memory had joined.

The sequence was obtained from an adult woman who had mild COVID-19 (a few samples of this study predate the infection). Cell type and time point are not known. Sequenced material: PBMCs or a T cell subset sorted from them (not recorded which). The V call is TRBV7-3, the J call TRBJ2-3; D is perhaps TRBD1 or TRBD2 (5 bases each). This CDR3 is CASSRTGRLTDTQYF. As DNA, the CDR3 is TGTGCCAGCAGCCGAACGGGACGGCTCACAGATACGCAGTATTTT.